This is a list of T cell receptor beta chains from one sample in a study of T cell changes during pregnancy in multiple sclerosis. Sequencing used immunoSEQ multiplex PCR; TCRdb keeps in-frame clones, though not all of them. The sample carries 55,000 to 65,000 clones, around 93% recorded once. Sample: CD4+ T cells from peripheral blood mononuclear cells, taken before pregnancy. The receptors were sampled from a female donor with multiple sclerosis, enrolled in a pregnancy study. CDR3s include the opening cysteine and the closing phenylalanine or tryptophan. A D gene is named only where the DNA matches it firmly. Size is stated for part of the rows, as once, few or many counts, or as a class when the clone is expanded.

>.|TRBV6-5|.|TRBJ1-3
TGTGCCAGCAGTTCTACCAGGACATTCTCTGGAAACACCATATATTTT
CASSSTRTFSGNTIYF
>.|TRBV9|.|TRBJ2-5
TGTGCCAGCAGCGTAGAGGGGGAGACCCAGTACTTC
CASSVEGETQYF
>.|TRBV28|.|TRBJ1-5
TGTGCCAGCAACCCCGGGGGTTTCGGTCAGCCCCAGCATTTT
CASNPGGFGQPQHF
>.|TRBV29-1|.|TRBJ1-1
TGCAGCGTACAGGCCGGCATGAACACTGAAGCTTTCTTT
CSVQAGMNTEAFF
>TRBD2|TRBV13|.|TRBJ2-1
TGTGCCAGCAGCTGGACTAGCGGAACTAATGAGCAGTTCTTC
CASSWTSGTNEQFF
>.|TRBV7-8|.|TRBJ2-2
TGTGCCAGCAGCTTAAGGCAGGGGAACACCGGGGAGCTGTTTTTT
CASSLRQGNTGELFF
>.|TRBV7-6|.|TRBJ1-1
TGTGCCAGCCGGAGGCTACCGAACACTGAAGCTTTCTTT
CASRRLPNTEAFF
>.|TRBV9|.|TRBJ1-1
TGTGCCAGCAGCGAAGGGGGGGGGATGAACACTGAAGCTTTCTTT
CASSEGGGMNTEAFF
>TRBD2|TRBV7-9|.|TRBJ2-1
TGTGCCAGCAGCGAAGCGGGAGGGGTCGATGAGCAGTTCTTC
CASSEAGGVDEQFF
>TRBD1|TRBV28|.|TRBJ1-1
TGTGCCAGCAGTTTAGGGACAGTGAACACTGAAGCTTTCTTT
CASSLGTVNTEAFF
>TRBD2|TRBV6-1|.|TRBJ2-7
TGTGCCAGCAGTGCGCTAGCGGTCGCCTGGGGCGAGCAGTACTTC
CASSALAVAWGEQYF
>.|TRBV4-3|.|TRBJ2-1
TGCGCCAGCAGCCAAGATCGAAGGAGGCTAGGAGCGGACAATGAGCAGTTCTTC
CASSQDRRRLGADNEQFF
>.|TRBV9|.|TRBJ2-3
TGTGCCAGCAGCGTAGCCCCGTCTAGCACAGATACGCAGTATTTT
CASSVAPSSTDTQYF
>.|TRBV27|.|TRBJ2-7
TGTGCCAGCAGTCCATCCAGGGGCCCCTACGAGCAGTACTTC
CASSPSRGPYEQYF
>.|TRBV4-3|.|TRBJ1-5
TGCGCCAGCAGCCAAGAGTGGGGACTGTTCGGTCAGCCCCAGCATTTT
CASSQEWGLFGQPQHF
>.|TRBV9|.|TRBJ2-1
TGTGCCAGCAGCGCGGATAGCGGATTCTACAATGAGCAGTTCTTC
CASSADSGFYNEQFF
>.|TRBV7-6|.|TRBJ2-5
TGTGCCAGCAGCTTAAAGAGGGAGACCCAGTACTTC
CASSLKRETQYF
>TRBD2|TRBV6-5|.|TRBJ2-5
TGTGCCAGCAGACCTAGCGGGAGGGCAGGGACCCAGTACTTC
CASRPSGRAGTQYF
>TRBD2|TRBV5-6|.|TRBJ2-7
TGTGCCAGCAGCTCCCTCCTGCTCGGGGTAGCGGGACCGGCCTACGAGCAGTACTTC
CASSSLLLGVAGPAYEQYF
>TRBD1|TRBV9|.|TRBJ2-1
TGTGCCAGCAGCGCGACCGGGACAGGGGTTGGGGAGCAGTTCTTC
CASSATGTGVGEQFF
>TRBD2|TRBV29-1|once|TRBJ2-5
TGCAGCGTTGACCCTGACCCGGGACTAGTCACGGAGACCCAGTACTTC
CSVDPDPGLVTETQYF
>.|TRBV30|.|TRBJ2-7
TGTGCCTGGAGTACGGGGTACGAGCAGTACTTC
CAWSTGYEQYF
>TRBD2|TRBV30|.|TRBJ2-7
TGTGCCTGGAGTGTATGGCTAGCGGGACCCTACGAGCAGTACTTC
CAWSVWLAGPYEQYF
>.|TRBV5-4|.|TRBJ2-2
TGTGCCAGCAGCTTTCTGGGCCCCGGGGAGCTGTTTTTT
CASSFLGPGELFF
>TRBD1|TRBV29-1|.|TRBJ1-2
TGCAGCGTTAGACAGGGCGAAGGCTATGGCTACACCTTC
CSVRQGEGYGYTF
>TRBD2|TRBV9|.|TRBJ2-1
TGTGCCAGCAGCCGTGTAGCGGGAGGGTCCTACAATGAGCAGTTCTTC
CASSRVAGGSYNEQFF
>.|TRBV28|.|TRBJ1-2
TGTGCCAGCAGCTCCGGAGGCTATGGCTACACCTTC
CASSSGGYGYTF
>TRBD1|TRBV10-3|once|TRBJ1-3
TGTGCCATCAGTGAGACAGGGGCTGGAAACACCATATATTTT
CAISETGAGNTIYF
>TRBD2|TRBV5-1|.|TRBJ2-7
TGCGCCAGCAGCTTAACTAGCGGGAGGGCATACGAGCAGTACTTC
CASSLTSGRAYEQYF
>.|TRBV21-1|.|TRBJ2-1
TGTGCCAGCAGCAAAGGCGGCGGGGCCTGGAATGAGCAGTTCTTC
CASSKGGGAWNEQFF
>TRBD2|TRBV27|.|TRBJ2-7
TGTGCCAGCAGTCCCTGGGTTAGCGGGATCTCCTACGAGCAGTACTTC
CASSPWVSGISYEQYF
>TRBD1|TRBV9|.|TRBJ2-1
TGTGCCAGCAGCGTAGAGCCGGGACAGGGGTCCTACAATGAGCAGTTCTTC
CASSVEPGQGSYNEQFF
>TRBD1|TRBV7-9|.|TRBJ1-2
TGTGCCAGCAGCCCCGGGGACAGGCAAAACTATGGCTACACCTTC
CASSPGDRQNYGYTF
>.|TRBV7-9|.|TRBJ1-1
TGTGCCAGCAGCGCCCTCGGACAGCTGGGCACTGAAGCTTTCTTT
CASSALGQLGTEAFF
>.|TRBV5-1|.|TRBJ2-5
TGCGCCAGCAGCTTAGAGGGTTCAGAGACCCAGTACTTC
CASSLEGSETQYF
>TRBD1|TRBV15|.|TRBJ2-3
TGTGCCACCAGCTCCGGACAGGGGGCGGTGGATACGCAGTATTTT
CATSSGQGAVDTQYF
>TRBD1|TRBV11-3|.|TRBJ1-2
TGTGCCAGCAGCCCGCCACTATCCGGGACAGGGTTCTATGGCTACACCTTC
CASSPPLSGTGFYGYTF
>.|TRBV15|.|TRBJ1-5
TGTGCCACCACCACCGGGGCGGGGGCGTCCTCAAGGGAGCCCCAGCATTTT
CATTTGAGASSREPQHF
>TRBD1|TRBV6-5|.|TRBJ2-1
TGTGCCAGCAGTCGTACAGGGGGCTCCTACAATGAGCAGTTCTTC
CASSRTGGSYNEQFF
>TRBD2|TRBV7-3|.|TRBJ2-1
TGTGCCAGCGGGCTAGCGGGCTACAATGAGCAGTTCTTC
CASGLAGYNEQFF